This T cell receptor (beta chain) emerged from a study of human T cells and chemical hapten exposure. Overall study results and limits: Those TCRs sitting above 1 in 1000 frequency stayed the same with DPC sensitization.

The germline V gene has CDR1 LGHNA and CDR2 YSLEER. The CDR3 length is 16 residues. V was shortened by 1 base and J by 0 bases, with 13 bases between the two germline ends. On this clonotype: Its antigen is undetermined.

Time point of the sample: pre-sensitization, week 0. The treatment is: therapeutic diphenylcyclopropenone sensitization with weekly scalp DPC. Library preparation tagged each individual cDNA molecule with a unique molecular identifier. TCRdb processed the RACE reads anew with MiXCR; each CDR3 protein has one entry. The sample shows fewer than 150,000 distinct CDR3 sequences, roughly 13% of them seen only once. The material sequenced was whole blood, taken in connection with sensitization to the hapten diphenylcyclopropenone (DPC). The TCR originated in a woman aged 18-29 years with alopecia areata. Some clones in this sample may be carry-over from other donors' samples. The V call is TRBV4-3, the J call TRBJ2-7; D might be TRBD2 (5 bases). CDR3 DNA sequence: TGCGCCAGCAGCCAAGGAACCGGGATATCCTCCTACGAGCAGTACTTC. It specifies CASSQGTGISSYEQYF.